This TCR beta chain stems from a study of blood T cell repertoires in COVID-19. For the study at large: Whether acute or convalescent, the COVID-19 samples came from the United States, Italy and Spain. T cells, B-cell-depleted T cells, or PBMCs provided the cDNA or gDNA that served as material.

V was pared by 3 bases and J by 3 bases, with 14 bases between. Germline values: CDR1 LNHDA, CDR2 SQIVND (reference sequence). CDR3 length: 15 residues. Profiled with immunoSEQ multiplex PCR; TCRdb holds only in-frame clones, not every one. In the table there are around 190,000 clones, 88% of which are singletons. Sequences were obtained from peripheral blood. The TCR sequence derives from a human donor in a cohort sampled during active COVID-19. The V call is TRBV19, the J call TRBJ2-5, with D possibly matching TRBD1 (5 bases). This CDR3 is CASSIARVGKETQYF. DNA of the CDR3: TGTGCCAGTAGTATCGCCAGGGTCGGTAAAGAGACCCAGTACTTC.